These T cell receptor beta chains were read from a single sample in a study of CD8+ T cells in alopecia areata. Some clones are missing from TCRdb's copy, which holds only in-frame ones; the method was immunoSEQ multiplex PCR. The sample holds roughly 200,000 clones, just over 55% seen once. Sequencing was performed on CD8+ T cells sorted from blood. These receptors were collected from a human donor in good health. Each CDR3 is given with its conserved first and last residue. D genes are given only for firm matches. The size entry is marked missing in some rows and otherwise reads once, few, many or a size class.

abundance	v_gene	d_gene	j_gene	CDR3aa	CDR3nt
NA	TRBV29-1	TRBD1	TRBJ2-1	CSVEGPGTVPYNEQFF	TGCAGCGTTGAAGGGCCAGGGACAGTACCATACAATGAGCAGTTCTTC
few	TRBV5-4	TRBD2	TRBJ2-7	CASSWGGLEQYF	TGTGCCAGCAGCTGGGGGGGTCTTGAGCAGTACTTC
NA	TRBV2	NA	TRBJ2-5	CASSEGPTGNQETQYF	TGTGCCAGCAGTGAGGGTCCGACGGGGAACCAAGAGACCCAGTACTTC
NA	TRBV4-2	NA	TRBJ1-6	CASSQDEVSPLHF	TGTGCCAGCAGCCAAGACGAGGTGTCGCCCCTCCACTTT
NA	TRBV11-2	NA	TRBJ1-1	CASSLAPRRWDTEAFF	TGTGCCAGCAGCTTAGCCCCGAGAAGGTGGGACACTGAAGCTTTCTTT
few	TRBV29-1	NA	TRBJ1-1	CSVPGDPFF	TGCAGCGTCCCAGGGGATCCTTTCTTT
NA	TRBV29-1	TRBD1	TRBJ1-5	CSVGTGTGGNQPQHF	TGCAGCGTTGGGACCGGGACAGGGGGCAATCAGCCCCAGCATTTT
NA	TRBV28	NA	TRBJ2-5	CASSRVRQRETQYF	TGTGCCAGCAGTAGGGTAAGACAGAGGGAGACCCAGTACTTC
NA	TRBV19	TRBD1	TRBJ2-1	CASGGQGAGGEQFF	TGTGCCAGTGGGGGGCAGGGGGCCGGTGGTGAGCAGTTCTTC
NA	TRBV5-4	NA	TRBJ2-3	CASSSTDTQYF	TGTGCCAGCAGCTCTACGGATACGCAGTATTTT
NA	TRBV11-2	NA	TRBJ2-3	CASSSGGGWGADTQYF	TGTGCCAGCAGCTCCGGTGGGGGATGGGGGGCAGATACGCAGTATTTT
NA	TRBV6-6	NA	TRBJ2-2	CASSRGAPNTGELFF	TGTGCCAGCTCCCGAGGGGCCCCGAACACCGGGGAGCTGTTTTTT
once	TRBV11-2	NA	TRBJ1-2	CASSFAVKDLGSYGYTF	TGTGCCAGCAGCTTCGCTGTGAAGGACCTGGGATCCTATGGCTACACCTTC
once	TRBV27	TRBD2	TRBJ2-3	CASSEKTSPADTQYF	TGTGCCAGCAGTGAGAAGACTAGCCCCGCGGATACGCAGTATTTT
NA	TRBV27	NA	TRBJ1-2	CASSLGGRDGYTF	TGTGCCAGCAGTTTAGGGGGCAGGGATGGCTACACCTTC
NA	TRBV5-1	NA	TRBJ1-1	CASSLPGLGMANTEAFF	TGCGCCAGCAGCTTGCCTGGGTTAGGTATGGCGAACACTGAAGCTTTCTTT
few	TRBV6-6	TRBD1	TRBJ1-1	CASSRGTGNTEAFF	TGTGCCAGCAGCCGCGGGACAGGGAACACTGAAGCTTTCTTT
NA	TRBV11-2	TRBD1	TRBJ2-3	CASSSGGLLRATDTQYF	TGTGCCAGCAGCTCAGGGGGCCTCTTGAGGGCTACAGATACGCAGTATTTT
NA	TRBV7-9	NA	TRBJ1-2	CASSIHRYGYTF	TGTGCCAGCAGCATACACCGCTATGGCTACACCTTC
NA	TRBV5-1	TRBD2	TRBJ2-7	CASSTTSVAYEQYF	TGCGCCAGCAGCACGACTAGCGTCGCCTACGAGCAGTACTTC
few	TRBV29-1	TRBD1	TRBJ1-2	CSVAGGDYGYTF	TGCAGCGTCGCAGGGGGGGACTATGGCTACACCTTC
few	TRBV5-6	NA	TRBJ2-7	CASSSYTYEQYF	TGTGCCAGCAGCTCCTACACCTACGAGCAGTACTTC
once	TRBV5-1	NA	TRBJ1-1	CASSLGGEAFF	TGCGCCAGCAGCCTCGGGGGTGAAGCTTTCTTT
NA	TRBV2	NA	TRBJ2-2	CARQGNTGELFF	TGTGCCAGACAGGGGAACACCGGGGAGCTGTTTTTT
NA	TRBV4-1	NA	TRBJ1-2	CASSFDRSTNYGYTF	TGCGCCAGCAGCTTCGACAGGTCTACTAACTATGGCTACACCTTC
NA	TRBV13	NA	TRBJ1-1	CASSFNLNTEAFF	TGTGCCAGCAGCTTTAACCTGAACACTGAAGCTTTCTTT
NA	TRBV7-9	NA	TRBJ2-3	CASSLAPDTQYF	TGTGCCAGCAGCTTAGCGCCAGATACGCAGTATTTT
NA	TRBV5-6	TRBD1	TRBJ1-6	CASSTGQGSAPLHF	TGTGCCAGCAGCACAGGACAGGGATCAGCACCCCTCCACTTT
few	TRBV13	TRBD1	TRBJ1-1	CASSFGTGGTEAFF	TGTGCCAGCAGCTTCGGGACAGGGGGGACTGAAGCTTTCTTT
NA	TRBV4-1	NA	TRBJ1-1	CASSQVFLNTEAFF	TGCGCCAGCAGCCAGGTCTTCCTGAACACTGAAGCTTTCTTT
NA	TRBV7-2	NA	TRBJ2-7	CASSYNAYEQYF	TGTGCCAGCAGCTACAACGCCTACGAGCAGTACTTC
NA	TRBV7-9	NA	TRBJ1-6	CASSSDWALHF	TGTGCCAGCAGCTCGGATTGGGCACTCCACTTT
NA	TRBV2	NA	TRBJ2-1	CASRRGEQFF	TGTGCCAGCAGGCGCGGAGAGCAGTTCTTC
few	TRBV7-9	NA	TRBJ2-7	CASSFQISYEQYF	TGTGCCAGCAGCTTCCAGATCTCCTACGAGCAGTACTTC
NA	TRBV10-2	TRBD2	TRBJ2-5	CASSGLAGGLETQYF	TGCGCCAGCAGTGGGCTGGCGGGGGGGCTTGAGACCCAGTACTTC
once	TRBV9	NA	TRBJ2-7	CASSVGNSGEQYF	TGTGCCAGCAGCGTAGGTAATAGCGGCGAGCAGTACTTC
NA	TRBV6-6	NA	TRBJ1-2	CASSYGNLRGYTF	TGTGCCAGCAGTTACGGGAACTTGAGGGGATACACCTTC